This T cell receptor (beta chain) was recovered during a study of blood T cells in healthy people across ages. With a J-beta primer mix and a sample-barcoded 5' primer, a second PCR ran 7 to 11 cycles. TCRdb independently ran MiXCR on the 5' RACE reads; one entry per CDR3 protein. The sample consists of around 1.1 million distinct CDR3 sequences, around two fifths of them appearing once. The ends were cut back, 2 bases at V and 6 bases at J, with 13 bases in the middle. The CDR3 runs 14 residues. CDR1 is MGHDK, CDR2 SYGVNS, per germline. The rearrangement links TRBV25-1 to TRBJ1-1; D unclear. This TCR was sampled from a man aged 18 to 30 in good health. The sample was blood. The CDR3 nucleotides read TGTGCCAGCAGTGAAACTGGCAGAGCCCCTGAAGCTTTCTTT. Its translation is CASSETGRAPEAFF.